The 14 T cell receptor beta chains below come from one sample, sequenced in a study of identical twins. TCRdb itself ran the 5' RACE reads through MiXCR, one entry per CDR3 protein. Here the sample spans around 530,000 distinct CDR3 sequences, 13% to 15% being singletons. The same data also contributed to another study, on yellow fever vaccine responses in identical twins.

The sequenced sample consisted of CD4+ T cells sorted from blood. The origin of the receptors is a woman aged 18-29 years in good health.

The V gene is TRBV7-8, the J gene TRBJ1-1; TRBD1 might be the D (5 bases). V lost 6 bases and J 1 base, leaving 15 bases between the germline ends. Germline assignment: CDR1 SGHVS and CDR2 FQNEAQ. The CDR3 runs 15 residues. As DNA, the CDR3 is TGTGCCAGCAGTTCCCTAATAGACAGGAACACTGAAGCTTTCTTT. This translates into CASSSLIDRNTEAFF.

This clonotype was counted between two and nine times. J is TRBJ2-7 and V is TRBV6-1, with 11 bases aligning to TRBD2. The CDR3 extends over 15 amino acids. CDR1 is MNHNS, CDR2 SASEGT, per germline. J lost 5 bases, V lost 6 bases, and 9 bases had no gene match. In DNA, the CDR3 is TGTGCCAGCAGACCCAGACTAGCGGGGCGAAACGAGCAGTACTTC. It yields the protein CASRPRLAGRNEQYF.

The J gene is TRBJ2-1, the V gene TRBV20-1; no definite D call. Germline CDR1 DFQATT, CDR2 SNEGSKA (reference sequence). This CDR3 spans 15 amino acids. Trimming left V 0 bases short and J 3 bases short, with 12 bases between. CDR3: CSAREGRSFYNEQFF. The CDR3 DNA reads TGCAGTGCTAGAGAAGGGCGGAGTTTCTACAATGAGCAGTTCTTC.

J is TRBJ2-1 and V is TRBV10-3, with D perhaps being TRBD1 or TRBD2 (5 bases each). Germline V gives CDR1 ENHRY, CDR2 SYGVKD. Trimming took off 2 bases at V and 7 bases at J, with 12 bases between the two ends. This CDR3 region has 14 residues. The CDR3 protein is CAISERPEGNEQFF. CDR3 in DNA: TGTGCCATCAGTGAGCGGCCTGAGGGGAATGAGCAGTTCTTC.

In this sample, this clonotype turned up many times. This rearrangement joins TRBV3-1 to TRBJ1-6; D might be TRBD1 (6 bases). Trimming removed 4 bases from V and 7 bases from J, with 14 bases in between. Germline V gene lookup returns CDR1 LGHDT and CDR2 YNNKEL (reference sequence). The CDR3 extends over 15 amino acids. For the CDR3, the DNA is TGTGCCAGCAGCCTGCGGGACAAGCCAAATTCACCCCTCCACTTT. Its protein is CASSLRDKPNSPLHF.

In this sample, this clonotype turned up many times. The chain uses TRBV12-3 or TRBV12-4 and TRBJ2-1; possibly TRBD1 for D (5 bases). This CDR3 comprises 13 residues. Trimming removed 9 bases from V and 14 bases from J, with 23 bases in between. CDR3 sequence (DNA): TGTGCCAGTGGGGCCGGTGGAGTATCCGGCAAGTTCTTC. Translating gives CASGAGGVSGKFF.

The V call is TRBV14, the J call TRBJ2-5; D perhaps matches TRBD1 (5 bases). V was cut by 2 bases and J by 1 base, with 8 bases left in between. Germline V lookup: CDR1 SGHDN, CDR2 FVKESK. The CDR3 spans 14 residues. CDR3 DNA sequence: TGTGCCAGCAGCCAAACTCAGGGCCAAGAGACCCAGTACTTC. This encodes CASSQTQGQETQYF.

This sequence joins TRBV12-3 or TRBV12-4 and TRBJ2-7; 7 bases are shared with TRBD1. J lost 0 bases, V lost 2 bases, and 10 bases had no gene match. The CDR3 covers 17 residues. DNA for the CDR3: TGTGCCAGCAGTTTACGCACCACAGGGGCCGTCTCCTACGAGCAGTACTTC. It yields the protein CASSLRTTGAVSYEQYF.

This clonotype occurred a few times. This rearrangement joins TRBV27 to TRBJ2-2; D gene uncertain. Trimming left V 7 bases short and J 4 bases short, with 7 bases between. Looked up from germline, CDR1 is MNHEY and CDR2 is SMNVEV (reference sequence). The CDR3 loop spans 12 amino acids. The CDR3 sequence is CASTSVTGELFF. CDR3 coding DNA: TGTGCCAGCACCTCGGTCACCGGGGAGCTGTTTTTT.

The chain combines TRBV28 with TRBJ2-3; maybe TRBD2 (6 bases). This CDR3 is 14 amino acids long. Per the germline V gene, CDR1 is MDHEN and CDR2 is SYDVKM. Trimming took off 6 bases at V and 2 bases at J, with 12 bases between the two ends. This chain's CDR3 is CASRRRDFTDTQYF. CDR3 DNA sequence: TGTGCCAGCAGACGCCGGGACTTCACAGATACGCAGTATTTT.

This clonotype has ten or more counts. V gene TRBV5-1 combines with J gene TRBJ2-3; no definite D call. This CDR3 comprises 15 residues. CDR1 and CDR2 (germline): SGHRS, YFSETQ. Trimming pared 0 bases from V and 2 bases from J, leaving 10 bases between. The CDR3 nucleotides are TGCGCCAGCAGCTTGGAAGGCGGCAACACAGATACGCAGTATTTT. Amino acid sequence: CASSLEGGNTDTQYF.

The genes are TRBV20-1 and TRBJ2-2, with 10 bases identical to TRBD1. V shed 3 bases, J shed 5 bases, and the junction held 3 bases outside the gene matches. Germline loops: CDR1 DFQATT, CDR2 SNEGSKA (reference sequence). This CDR3 spans 14 amino acids. CDR3: CSASKGQGTGELFF. The CDR3 nucleotides read TGCAGTGCTAGTAAGGGACAGGGGACCGGGGAGCTGTTTTTT.

The sample holds many counts of this clonotype. The chain employs TRBV12-3 or TRBV12-4 and TRBJ1-1; TRBD1 matches at 8 bases. The ends lost 6 bases at V and 12 bases at J; junction bases unmatched: 6. The CDR3 totals 11 residues. CDR3: CASRLDRVPFF. The CDR3 nucleotides are TGTGCCAGCAGACTGGACAGGGTCCCTTTCTTT.

This clonotype was found a few times. This chain uses TRBV6-1 with TRBJ1-5; D ambiguous. The germline gives CDR1 MNHNS, CDR2 SASEGT. The V gene lost 6 bases and the J gene lost 1 base, with 13 bases spanning the gap. CDR3 length equals 15 residues. The CDR3 here is CASSAGRESNQPQHF. CDR3 DNA sequence: TGTGCCAGCAGCGCCGGTCGGGAGAGCAATCAGCCCCAGCATTTT.